Presented here are 29 T cell receptor beta chains from one specimen sequenced in a study of shared clonotypes between healthy human individuals. TCRdb's table, derived via immunoSEQ multiplex PCR, lists solely in-frame clones and lacks some. The sample lists roughly 2.5 million clones; 85% to 95% were seen once. Sequencing used naive CD4+ T cells sorted from blood. Regarding subset: CD45RA+ positively selected. Every receptor here comes from a young man in good health.

This chain joins TRBV9 and TRBJ1-4; possibly TRBD1 for D (6 bases). Trimming removed 3 bases at V and 4 bases at J, with 10 bases between. CDR3 size: 14 residues. Germline values: CDR1 SGDLS, CDR2 YYNGEE. CDR3 sequence reads: CASSAGAGNEKLFF. The CDR3 DNA reads TGTGCCAGCAGCGCGGGGGCGGGTAATGAAAAACTGTTTTTT.

This rearrangement joins TRBV7-8 to TRBJ2-2, with a possible D match to TRBD2 (6 bases). The CDR3 totals 16 residues. Deletions cut 1 base from V and 3 bases from J, with 12 bases between. Per the germline V gene, CDR1 is SGHVS and CDR2 is FQNEAQ. The CDR3 region has the DNA TGTGCCAGCAGCTTAGAGGGGCGGGGTTACACCGGGGAGCTGTTTTTT. This codes for CASSLEGRGYTGELFF.

The chain carries TRBV6-5 and TRBJ2-3; perhaps D is TRBD1 or TRBD2 (5 bases each). Trimming took 7 bases from V and 0 from J, leaving 14 bases between them. Germline V gene sequence: CDR1 MNHEY, CDR2 SVGAGI. The CDR3 contains 15 residues. The CDR3 nucleotides read TGTGCCAGCACCCAAGACGGGGCTAGCACAGATACGCAGTATTTT. It specifies CASTQDGASTDTQYF.

This chain links TRBV10-3 with TRBJ1-3; D gene uncertain. This CDR3 has 16 residues. The germline V and J ends were trimmed by 1 base and 0 bases, with 10 bases remaining between them. Per the germline V gene, CDR1 is ENHRY and CDR2 is SYGVKD. The DNA of the CDR3 is TGTGCCATCAGTGAGTTTGTCCCGAACTCTGGAAACACCATATATTTT. This translates into CAISEFVPNSGNTIYF.

V usage is TRBV10-3 and J usage is TRBJ1-2; 9 bases map to TRBD1. J gave up 6 bases and V 2 bases, and 10 bases lay outside the gene matches. The length of the CDR3 is 16 residues. CDR1 and CDR2 (germline): ENHRY, SYGVKD. The CDR3 nucleotides are TGTGCCATCAGTGAGCCTTTACAGGGGGCTGAGGATGGCTACACCTTC. It specifies CAISEPLQGAEDGYTF.

This chain joins TRBV11-2 and TRBJ2-1; TRBD1 is a possible D gene (5 bases). The CDR3 consists of 12 residues. The V gene's germline CDR1 is SGHAT and CDR2 FQNNGV. Trimming removed 3 bases at V and 14 bases at J, with 14 bases between. The CDR3, as DNA: TGTGCCAGCAGCTTGGCAGGGCGCAATAAGTTCTTC. Translation: CASSLAGRNKFF.

This clone was seen only once. The chain combines TRBV6-5 with TRBJ1-1, with D uncertain. V was trimmed by 4 bases and J by 3 bases, leaving 18 bases between them. The V gene's germline CDR1 is MNHEY and CDR2 SVGAGI. CDR3 size: 16 residues. Here the CDR3 DNA reads TGTGCCAGCAGTTCCTCTGTCATGGGGAGGGACACTGAAGCTTTCTTT. Translating gives CASSSSVMGRDTEAFF.

The V and J genes are TRBV18 and TRBJ2-1; D gene uncertain. Trimming left V 2 bases short and J 4 bases short, with 6 bases between. The CDR3 runs to 13 residues. CDR1 KGHSH and CDR2 LQKENI come from the germline V gene. CDR3 DNA sequence: TGTGCCAGCTCACCAGGCTGGTACAATGAGCAGTTCTTC. This gives the protein CASSPGWYNEQFF. Complete variable domain (other parts from reference TRBV18 and TRBJ2-1): NAGVMQNPRHLVRRRGQEARLRCSPMKGHSHVYWYRQLPEEGLKFMVYLQKENIIDESGMPKERFSAEFPKEGPSILRIQQVVRGDSAAYFCASSPGWYNEQFFGPGTRLTVL.

Regarding this clone: Other nucleotide sequences from this sample produce the same CDR3. The chain recombines TRBV2 with TRBJ2-7; 7 bases are a match to TRBD1. There are 13 residues in the CDR3. V lost 4 bases and J lost 2; bases outside the gene matches: 2. The germline V gene has CDR1 SNHLY and CDR2 FYNNEI. Here the CDR3 DNA reads TGTGCCAGCAGTGGACAGGGTACCTACGAGCAGTACTTC. It specifies CASSGQGTYEQYF.

The genes are TRBV6-5 and TRBJ1-2; 7 nucleotides align to TRBD1. J was trimmed by 6 bases and V by 0 bases; bases with no gene match: 4. The germline V gene encodes CDR1 MNHEY and CDR2 SVGAGI. The length of the CDR3 is 14 residues. As DNA, the CDR3 is TGTGCCAGCAGTTACTCGACAGGGCCCAATGGCTACACCTTC. It encodes CASSYSTGPNGYTF.

A word on this clone: Other DNA sequences in this sample translate to the same CDR3. The V and J genes are TRBV6-5 and TRBJ2-7, with D possibly TRBD1 on 6 matching bases. The CDR3 has 14 amino acids. The germline V and J ends were trimmed by 5 bases and 2 bases, with 13 bases remaining between them. Per germline, CDR1 MNHEY and CDR2 SVGAGI. The CDR3 protein is CASSRLAGAYEQYF. CDR3 DNA sequence: TGTGCCAGCAGTCGCCTGGCAGGGGCCTACGAGCAGTACTTC.

V gene TRBV6-5 combines with J gene TRBJ1-2, with 8 nucleotides matching TRBD1. After removal of 8 bases from V and 6 bases from J, the junction contained 8 bases not matched to a gene. The length of the CDR3 is 13 residues. CDR1 and CDR2 (germline): MNHEY, SVGAGI. CDR3 bases: TGTGCCAGCTGGCGAGGACAGGGTAATGGCTACACCTTC. Its translation: CASWRGQGNGYTF.

The V gene is TRBV27, the J gene TRBJ1-1; 7 bases agree with TRBD1. V shed 5 bases and J 4 bases; nucleotides not matched to a gene: 16. This CDR3 region has 17 residues. Germline V CDR1 and CDR2: MNHEY, SMNVEV (reference sequence). CDR3 bases: TGTGCCAGCAGTCCCATAAAATTGACACAGGGGTTCACTGAAGCTTTCTTT. As protein: CASSPIKLTQGFTEAFF.

The chain recombines TRBV7-9 with TRBJ1-2; tentative D call: TRBD1 (5 bases). Germline V gene sequence: CDR1 SEHNR, CDR2 FQNEAQ (reference sequence). Trimming cost V 1 base and J 8 bases, with 11 bases left between them. The CDR3 runs to 13 residues. The CDR3 reads CASSLGVGTGYTF. Written as DNA, the CDR3 is TGTGCCAGCAGCTTAGGGGTAGGGACCGGCTACACCTTC.

The chain has TRBV4-1 and TRBJ1-5; no definite D call. Trimming took 5 bases from V and 6 from J, leaving 11 bases between them. CDR3 length equals 13 residues. Per the germline V gene, CDR1 is MGHRA and CDR2 is YSYEKL. For the CDR3, the DNA is TGCGCCAGCAGCGAGGCCGTTGCTCAGCCCCAGCATTTT. It translates to CASSEAVAQPQHF.

The chain has TRBV19 and TRBJ1-3; D gene unclear. Trimming stripped 3 bases from V and 0 bases from J, with 9 bases between. The CDR3 consists of 15 residues. In germline, CDR1 is LNHDA, CDR2 SQIVND (reference sequence). Here the CDR3 DNA reads TGTGCCAGTAGTATGTTACAGAACTCTGGAAACACCATATATTTT. It is translated as CASSMLQNSGNTIYF.

This chain links TRBV5-1 with TRBJ2-1; a weak D match, TRBD1 (5 bases). This CDR3 has 15 residues. V was clipped by 4 bases and J by 0 bases, with 11 bases between them. Germline loops: CDR1 SGHRS, CDR2 YFSETQ. CDR3 sequence (DNA): TGCGCCAGCAGCGTACAGGTTAGCTCCTACAATGAGCAGTTCTTC. This codes for CASSVQVSSYNEQFF.

Note on this clone: In the same sample, other DNA sequences code for this CDR3. V usage is TRBV19 and J usage is TRBJ1-2, with D hard to call. CDR1 and CDR2 (germline): LNHDA, SQIVND (reference sequence). Trimming removed 4 bases at V and 5 bases at J, with 8 bases between. The CDR3 is 12 amino acids. Here the CDR3 DNA reads TGTGCCAGTAGTAACGGGGTGTATGGCTACACCTTC. It specifies CASSNGVYGYTF.

The chain combines TRBV19 with TRBJ1-1, with D hard to call. The ends were cut back, 3 bases at V and 4 bases at J, with 12 bases in the middle. In germline, CDR1 is LNHDA, CDR2 SQIVND (reference sequence). The CDR3 extends over 14 amino acids. The CDR3 DNA is TGTGCCAGTAGTATTTGGAGAGGGTTCACTGAAGCTTTCTTT. Encoded protein: CASSIWRGFTEAFF.

The chain employs TRBV4-1 and TRBJ1-1, with D unclear. V shed 7 bases and J shed 1 base, with 13 bases lying between them. CDR1 MGHRA and CDR2 YSYEKL come from the germline V gene. The CDR3 has 14 residues. CDR3 residues: CASKKGEENTEAFF. CDR3 coding DNA: TGCGCCAGCAAGAAAGGTGAGGAGAACACTGAAGCTTTCTTT.

The gene calls are TRBV7-2 and TRBJ2-7; D is uncertain. Germline V lookup: CDR1 SGHTA, CDR2 FQGNSA. V was pared by 1 base and J by 4 bases, with 5 bases between. CDR3 length: 12 amino acids. This CDR3 is CASSLVFYEQYF. The CDR3 coding sequence is TGTGCCAGCAGCTTAGTCTTTTACGAGCAGTACTTC.

The chain carries TRBV28 and TRBJ2-2, with TRBD2 as a possible D gene (7 bases). This CDR3 is 17 amino acids long. Trimming left V 6 bases short and J 7 bases short, with 24 bases between. Germline-derived CDR1 and CDR2 are MDHEN and SYDVKM. The CDR3 sequence is CASSPSLGGAEDGELFF. The CDR3 DNA reads TGTGCCAGCAGCCCGTCATTGGGGGGGGCCGAGGACGGGGAGCTGTTTTTT.

The DNA for the CDR3 is TGTGCCAGCAGCCGTGAAAGGACAACCTCCTACAATGAGCAGTTCTTC. Protein sequence: CASSRERTTSYNEQFF. The chain recombines TRBV7-2 with TRBJ2-1; D possibly corresponds to TRBD1 (5 bases). The CDR3 runs 16 residues. The germline V gene has CDR1 SGHTA and CDR2 FQGNSA. The V and J ends lost 5 bases and 0 bases respectively, with 14 bases between them. Based on the CDR3 plus reference TRBV7-2 and TRBJ2-1, the full variable domain is GAGVSQSPSNKVTEKGKDVELRCDPISGHTALYWYRQSLGQGLEFLIYFQGNSAPDKSGLPSDRFSAERTGGSVSTLTIQRTQQEDSAVYLCASSRERTTSYNEQFFGPGTRLTVL.

A single count supports this clone. The chain links TRBV18 to TRBJ1-3, with D perhaps matching TRBD1 (5 bases). The length of the CDR3 is 15 residues. V lost 3 bases to trimming and J lost 0 bases, with 9 bases between them. The V gene's germline CDR1 is KGHSH and CDR2 LQKENI. The CDR3 here is CASSPSTDSGNTIYF. The CDR3 DNA reads TGTGCCAGCTCACCCTCGACAGACTCTGGAAACACCATATATTTT.

This sequence joins TRBV25-1 and TRBJ2-1, with a tentative D call TRBD1 (6 bases). In germline, CDR1 is MGHDK, CDR2 SYGVNS. The CDR3 runs 13 residues. Between the trimmed V and J ends, which lost 4 bases and 13 bases, there was a span of 17 bases. The CDR3 DNA is TGTGCCAGCAGTGGCGACAGGATTTGGGGACAGTTCTTC. Translating gives CASSGDRIWGQFF.

Notes on this clone: The same CDR3 can be traced to other DNA sequences in this sample. V is TRBV5-1 and J is TRBJ2-1; 10 bases line up with TRBD1. Germline CDR1 and CDR2: SGHRS and YFSETQ. Trimming cost V 0 bases and J 1 base; bases outside gene matches: 1. The CDR3 is made up of 16 amino acids. The CDR3 sequence: CASSLGTGGSYNEQFF. DNA of the CDR3: TGCGCCAGCAGCTTGGGGACAGGGGGGTCCTACAATGAGCAGTTCTTC.

This clone was seen just once. CDR3 nucleotides: TGTGCCAGCAGCTTATCCCCGGGACTAGCGGGAGGGATCCGCTACGAGCAGTACTTC. It translates to CASSLSPGLAGGIRYEQYF. The genes are TRBV11-2 and TRBJ2-7; TRBD2 agrees at 16 bases. V trimming: 2 bases; J trimming: 3 bases; junction bases outside the gene matches: 10. The CDR3 extends over 19 amino acids. CDR1 and CDR2 (germline): SGHAT, FQNNGV.

This sequence joins TRBV28 and TRBJ1-1; D is unclear. Germline CDR1 and CDR2: MDHEN and SYDVKM. There are 15 residues in the CDR3. Deletions cut 2 bases from V and 2 bases from J, with 12 bases between. CDR3 sequence (DNA): TGTGCCAGCAGTTTAACGGGAAGTAGAAACACTGAAGCTTTCTTT. Translated, it gives CASSLTGSRNTEAFF.

This chain joins TRBV27 and TRBJ1-6; 7 bases agree with TRBD1. The CDR3 has 16 residues. J was trimmed by 11 bases and V by 0 bases; bases with no gene match: 10. The germline gives CDR1 MNHEY, CDR2 SMNVEV (reference sequence). The CDR3 nucleotides read TGTGCCAGCAGTTTATCGAGTAGGGGGCGACGAACACCCCTCCACTTT. As protein: CASSLSSRGRRTPLHF.